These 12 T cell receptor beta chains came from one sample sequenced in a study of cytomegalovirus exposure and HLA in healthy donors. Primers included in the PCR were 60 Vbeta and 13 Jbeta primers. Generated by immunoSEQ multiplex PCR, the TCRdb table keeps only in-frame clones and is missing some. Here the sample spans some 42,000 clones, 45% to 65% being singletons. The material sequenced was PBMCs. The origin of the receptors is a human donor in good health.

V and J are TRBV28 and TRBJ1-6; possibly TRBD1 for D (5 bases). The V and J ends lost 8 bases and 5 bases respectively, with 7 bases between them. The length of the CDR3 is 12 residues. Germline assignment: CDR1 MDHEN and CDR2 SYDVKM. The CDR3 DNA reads TGTGCCAGCCAGGGCGATAATTCACCCCTCCACTTT. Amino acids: CASQGDNSPLHF.

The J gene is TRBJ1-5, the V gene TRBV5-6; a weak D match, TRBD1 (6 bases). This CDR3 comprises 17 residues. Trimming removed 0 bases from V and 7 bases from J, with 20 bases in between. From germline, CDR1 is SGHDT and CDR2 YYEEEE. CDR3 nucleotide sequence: TGTGCCAGCAGCTTGGGTGCTACAGGGCTTAGTTTACAGCCCCAGCATTTT. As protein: CASSLGATGLSLQPQHF.

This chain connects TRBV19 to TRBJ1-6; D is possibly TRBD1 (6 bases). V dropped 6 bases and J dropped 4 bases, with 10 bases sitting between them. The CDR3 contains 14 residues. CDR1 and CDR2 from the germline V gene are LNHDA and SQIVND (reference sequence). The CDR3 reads CASSRTVYNSPLHF. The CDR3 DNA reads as TGTGCCAGTAGCAGGACAGTTTATAATTCACCCCTCCACTTT.

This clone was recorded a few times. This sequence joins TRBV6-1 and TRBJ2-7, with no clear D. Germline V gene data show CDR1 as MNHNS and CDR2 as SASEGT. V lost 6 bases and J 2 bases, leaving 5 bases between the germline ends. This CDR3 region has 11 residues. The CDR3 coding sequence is TGTGCCAGCAGGGAGACCTACGAGCAGTACTTC. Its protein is CASRETYEQYF.

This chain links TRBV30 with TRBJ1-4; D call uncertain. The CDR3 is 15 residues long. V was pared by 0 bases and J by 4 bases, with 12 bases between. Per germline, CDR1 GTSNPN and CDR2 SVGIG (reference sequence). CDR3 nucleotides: TGTGCCTGGAGTGTATGGGCAGGCCTTAATGAAAAACTGTTTTTT. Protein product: CAWSVWAGLNEKLFF.

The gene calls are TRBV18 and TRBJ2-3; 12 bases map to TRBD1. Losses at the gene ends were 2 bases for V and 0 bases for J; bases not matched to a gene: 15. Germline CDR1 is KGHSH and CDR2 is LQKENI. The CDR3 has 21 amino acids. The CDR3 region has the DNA TGTGCCAGCTCACCAACTTCCGGGACAGGGGGCAGAGCGGTCAGCACAGATACGCAGTATTTT. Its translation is CASSPTSGTGGRAVSTDTQYF.

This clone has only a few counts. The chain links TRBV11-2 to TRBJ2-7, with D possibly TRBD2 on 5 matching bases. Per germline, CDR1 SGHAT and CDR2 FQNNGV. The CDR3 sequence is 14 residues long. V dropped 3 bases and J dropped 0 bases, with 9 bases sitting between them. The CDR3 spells CASSFMEASYEQYF. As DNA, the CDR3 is TGTGCCAGCAGCTTCATGGAGGCCTCCTACGAGCAGTACTTC.

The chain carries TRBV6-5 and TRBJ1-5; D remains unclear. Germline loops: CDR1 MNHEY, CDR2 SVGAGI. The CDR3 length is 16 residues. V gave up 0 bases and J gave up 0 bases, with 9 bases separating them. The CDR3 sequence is CASSYSIGGSNQPQHF. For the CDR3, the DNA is TGTGCCAGCAGTTACTCGATTGGAGGTAGCAATCAGCCCCAGCATTTT.

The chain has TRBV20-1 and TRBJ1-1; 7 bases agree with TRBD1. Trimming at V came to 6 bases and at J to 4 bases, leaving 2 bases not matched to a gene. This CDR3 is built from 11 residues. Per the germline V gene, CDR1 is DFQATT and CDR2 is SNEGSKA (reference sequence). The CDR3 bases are TGCAGTGCCGACAGGGCCACTGAAGCTTTCTTT. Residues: CSADRATEAFF.

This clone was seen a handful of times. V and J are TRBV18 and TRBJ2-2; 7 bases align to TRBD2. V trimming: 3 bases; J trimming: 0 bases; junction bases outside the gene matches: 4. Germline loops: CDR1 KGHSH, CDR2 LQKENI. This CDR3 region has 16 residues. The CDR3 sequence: CASSPVLAANTGELFF. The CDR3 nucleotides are TGTGCCAGCTCACCTGTGCTAGCGGCGAACACCGGGGAGCTGTTTTTT.

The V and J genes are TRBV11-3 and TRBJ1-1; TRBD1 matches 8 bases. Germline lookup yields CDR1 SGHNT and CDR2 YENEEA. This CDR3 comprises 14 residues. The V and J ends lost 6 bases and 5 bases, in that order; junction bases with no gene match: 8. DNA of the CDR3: TGTGCCAGCAGTACAGGACAGGGAAGTACTGAAGCTTTCTTT. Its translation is CASSTGQGSTEAFF.

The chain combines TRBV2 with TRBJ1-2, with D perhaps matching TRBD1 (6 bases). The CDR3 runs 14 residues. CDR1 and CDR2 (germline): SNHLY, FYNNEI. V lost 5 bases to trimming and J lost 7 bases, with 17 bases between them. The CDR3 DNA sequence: TGTGCCAGCAGTCCGCGTTCGGGGGGCTCTGGCTACACCTTC. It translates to CASSPRSGGSGYTF.